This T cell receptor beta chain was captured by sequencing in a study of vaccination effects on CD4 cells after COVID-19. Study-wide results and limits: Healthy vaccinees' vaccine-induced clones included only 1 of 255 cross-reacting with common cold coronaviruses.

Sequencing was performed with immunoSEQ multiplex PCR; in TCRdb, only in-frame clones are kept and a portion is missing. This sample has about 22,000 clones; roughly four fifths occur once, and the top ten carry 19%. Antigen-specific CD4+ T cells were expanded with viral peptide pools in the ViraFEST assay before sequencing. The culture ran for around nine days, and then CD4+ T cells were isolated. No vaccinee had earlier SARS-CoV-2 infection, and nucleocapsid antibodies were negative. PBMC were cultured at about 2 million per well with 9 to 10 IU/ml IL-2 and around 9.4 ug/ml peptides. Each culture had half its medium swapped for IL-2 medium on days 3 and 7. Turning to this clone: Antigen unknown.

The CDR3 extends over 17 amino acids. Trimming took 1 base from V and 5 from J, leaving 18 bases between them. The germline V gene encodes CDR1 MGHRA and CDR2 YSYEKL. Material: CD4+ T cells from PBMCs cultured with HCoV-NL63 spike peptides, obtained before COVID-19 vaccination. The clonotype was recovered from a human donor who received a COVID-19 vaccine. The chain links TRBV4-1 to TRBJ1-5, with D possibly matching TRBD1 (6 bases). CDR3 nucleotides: TGCGCCAGCAGCCAAGGGGGGGCGCGAAAAAGGGATCAGCCCCAGCATTTT. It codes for CASSQGGARKRDQPQHF.